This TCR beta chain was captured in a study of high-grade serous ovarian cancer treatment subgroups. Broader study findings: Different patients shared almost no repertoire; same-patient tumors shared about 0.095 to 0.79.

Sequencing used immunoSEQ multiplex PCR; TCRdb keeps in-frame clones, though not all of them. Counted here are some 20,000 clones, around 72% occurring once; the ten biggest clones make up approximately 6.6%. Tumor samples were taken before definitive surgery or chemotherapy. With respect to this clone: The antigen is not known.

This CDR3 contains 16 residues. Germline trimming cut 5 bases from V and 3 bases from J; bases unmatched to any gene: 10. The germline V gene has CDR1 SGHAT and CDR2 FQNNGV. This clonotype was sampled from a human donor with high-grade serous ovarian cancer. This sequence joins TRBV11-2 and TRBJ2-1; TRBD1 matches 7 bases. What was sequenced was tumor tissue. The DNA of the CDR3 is TGTGCCAGCAGCACCCACCGGGACAGACGCTACAATGAGCAGTTCTTC. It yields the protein CASSTHRDRRYNEQFF. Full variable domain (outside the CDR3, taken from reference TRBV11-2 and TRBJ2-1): EAGVAQSPRYKIIEKRQSVAFWCNPISGHATLYWYQQILGQGPKLLIQFQNNGVVDDSQLPKDRFSAERLKGVDSTLKIQPAKLEDSAVYLCASSTHRDRRYNEQFFGPGTRLTVL.